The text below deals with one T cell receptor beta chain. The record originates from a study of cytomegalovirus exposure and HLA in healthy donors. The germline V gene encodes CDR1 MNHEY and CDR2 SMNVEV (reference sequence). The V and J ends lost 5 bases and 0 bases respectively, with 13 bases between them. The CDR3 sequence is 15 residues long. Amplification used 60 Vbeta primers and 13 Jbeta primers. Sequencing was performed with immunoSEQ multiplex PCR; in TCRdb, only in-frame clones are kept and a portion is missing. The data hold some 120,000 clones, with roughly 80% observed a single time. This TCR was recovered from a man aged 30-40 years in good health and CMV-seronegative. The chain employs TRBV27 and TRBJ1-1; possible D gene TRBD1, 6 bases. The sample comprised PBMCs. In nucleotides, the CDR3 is TGTGCCAGCAGTCCAGACAGGCTGATGAACACTGAAGCTTTCTTT. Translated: CASSPDRLMNTEAFF.